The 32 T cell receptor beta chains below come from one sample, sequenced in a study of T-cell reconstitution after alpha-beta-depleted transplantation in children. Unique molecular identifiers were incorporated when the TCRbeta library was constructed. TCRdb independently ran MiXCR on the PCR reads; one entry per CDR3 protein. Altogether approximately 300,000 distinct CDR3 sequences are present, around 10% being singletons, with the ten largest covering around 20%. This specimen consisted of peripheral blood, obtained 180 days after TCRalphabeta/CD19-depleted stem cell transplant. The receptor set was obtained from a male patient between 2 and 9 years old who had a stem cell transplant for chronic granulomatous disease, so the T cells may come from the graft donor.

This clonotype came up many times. The CDR3 region is CSARGPSSYNEQFF. CDR3 bases: TGCAGTGCTAGAGGTCCGAGCTCCTACAATGAGCAGTTCTTC. This chain connects TRBV20-1 to TRBJ2-1; D is undetermined. The CDR3 covers 14 residues. The germline V and J ends were trimmed by 1 base and 0 bases, with 7 bases remaining between them. CDR1 is DFQATT and CDR2 is SNEGSKA in the germline V gene (reference sequence).

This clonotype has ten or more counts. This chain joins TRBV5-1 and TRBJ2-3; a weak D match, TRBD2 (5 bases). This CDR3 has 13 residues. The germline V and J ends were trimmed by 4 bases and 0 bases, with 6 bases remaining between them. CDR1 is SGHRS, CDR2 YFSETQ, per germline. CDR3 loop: CASSGLSTDTQYF. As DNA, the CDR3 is TGCGCCAGCAGCGGACTGAGCACAGATACGCAGTATTTT. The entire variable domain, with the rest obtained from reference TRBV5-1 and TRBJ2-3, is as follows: KAGVTQTPRYLIKTRGQQVTLSCSPISGHRSVSWYQQTPGQGLQFLFEYFSETQRNKGNFPGRFSGRQFSNSRSEMNVSTLELGDSALYLCASSGLSTDTQYFGPGTRLTVL.

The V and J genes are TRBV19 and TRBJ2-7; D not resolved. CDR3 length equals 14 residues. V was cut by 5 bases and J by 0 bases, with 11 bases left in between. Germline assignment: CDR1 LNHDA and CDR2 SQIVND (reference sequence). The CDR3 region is CASSPSLSSYEQYF. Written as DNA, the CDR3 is TGTGCCAGTAGTCCGAGTTTAAGCTCCTACGAGCAGTACTTC.

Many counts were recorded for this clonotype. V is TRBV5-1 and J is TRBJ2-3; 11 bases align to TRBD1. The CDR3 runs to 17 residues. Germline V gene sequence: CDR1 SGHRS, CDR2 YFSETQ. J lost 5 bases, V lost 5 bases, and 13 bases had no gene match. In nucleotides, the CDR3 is TGCGCCAGCAGTAAACCAAGAGGACAGGGGGCTAGAGATACGCAGTATTTT. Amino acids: CASSKPRGQGARDTQYF.

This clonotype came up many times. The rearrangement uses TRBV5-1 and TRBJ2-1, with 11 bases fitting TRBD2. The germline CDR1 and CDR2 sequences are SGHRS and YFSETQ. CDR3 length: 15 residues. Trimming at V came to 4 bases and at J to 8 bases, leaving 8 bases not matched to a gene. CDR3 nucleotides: TGCGCCAGCAGCCCTACTAGCGGGAGTGTGGATGAGCAGTTCTTC. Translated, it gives CASSPTSGSVDEQFF.

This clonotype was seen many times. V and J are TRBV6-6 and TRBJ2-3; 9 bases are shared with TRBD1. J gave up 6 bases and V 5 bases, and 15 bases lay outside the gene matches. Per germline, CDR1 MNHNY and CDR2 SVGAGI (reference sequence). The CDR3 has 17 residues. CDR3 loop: CASSPPGTGLSWDTQYF. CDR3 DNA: TGTGCCAGCAGTCCCCCCGGGACAGGGTTATCTTGGGATACGCAGTATTTT.

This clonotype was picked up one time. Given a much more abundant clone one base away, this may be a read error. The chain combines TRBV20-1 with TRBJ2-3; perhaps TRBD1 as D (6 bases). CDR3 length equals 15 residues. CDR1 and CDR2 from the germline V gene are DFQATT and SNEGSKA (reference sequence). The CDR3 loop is CSARGRGTSPDTKYF. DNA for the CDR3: TGCAGTGCTAGAGGCAGGGGAACATCCCCAGATACGAAGTATTTT.

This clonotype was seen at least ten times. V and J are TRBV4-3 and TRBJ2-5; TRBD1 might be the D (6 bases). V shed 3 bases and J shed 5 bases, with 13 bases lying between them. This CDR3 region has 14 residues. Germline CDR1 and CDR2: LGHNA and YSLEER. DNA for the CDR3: TGCGCCAGCAGCCAGGGACACAGGCGGGAGACCCAGTACTTC. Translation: CASSQGHRRETQYF.

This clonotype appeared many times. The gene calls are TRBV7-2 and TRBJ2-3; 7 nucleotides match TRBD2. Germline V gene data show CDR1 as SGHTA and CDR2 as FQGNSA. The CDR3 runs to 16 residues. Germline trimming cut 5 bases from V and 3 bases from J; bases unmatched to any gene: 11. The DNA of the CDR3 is TGTGCCAGCAGCCCAGGCTGGGGGGGGTCTACAGATACGCAGTATTTT. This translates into CASSPGWGGSTDTQYF.

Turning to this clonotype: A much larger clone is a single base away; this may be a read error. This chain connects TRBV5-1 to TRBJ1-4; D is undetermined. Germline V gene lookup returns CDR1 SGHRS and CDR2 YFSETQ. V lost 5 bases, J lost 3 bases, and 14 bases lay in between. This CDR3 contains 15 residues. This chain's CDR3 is CASRSSPSANEKLFF. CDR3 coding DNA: TGCGCCAGCAGGTCCAGTCCGTCAGCTAATGAAAAACTGTTTTTT. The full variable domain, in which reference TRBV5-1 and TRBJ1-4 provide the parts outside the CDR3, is KAGVTQTPRYLIKTRGQQVTLSCSPISGHRSVSWYQQTPGQGLQFLFEYFSETQRNKGNFPGRFSGRQFSNSRSEMNVSTLELGDSALYLCASRSSPSANEKLFFGSGTQLSVL.

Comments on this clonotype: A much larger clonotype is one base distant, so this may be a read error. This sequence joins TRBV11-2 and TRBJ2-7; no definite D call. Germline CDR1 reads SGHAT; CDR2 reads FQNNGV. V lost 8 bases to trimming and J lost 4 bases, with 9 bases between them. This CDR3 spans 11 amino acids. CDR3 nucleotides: TGTGCCAGCGGCCCCTTTTACGAGCAGTACTTC. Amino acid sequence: CASGPFYEQYF.

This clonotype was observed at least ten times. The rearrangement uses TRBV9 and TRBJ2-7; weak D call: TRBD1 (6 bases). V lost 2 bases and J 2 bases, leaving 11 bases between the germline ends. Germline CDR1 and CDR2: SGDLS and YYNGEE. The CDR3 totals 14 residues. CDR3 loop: CASSVQGLAYEQYF. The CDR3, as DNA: TGTGCCAGCAGCGTTCAGGGGTTGGCCTACGAGCAGTACTTC.

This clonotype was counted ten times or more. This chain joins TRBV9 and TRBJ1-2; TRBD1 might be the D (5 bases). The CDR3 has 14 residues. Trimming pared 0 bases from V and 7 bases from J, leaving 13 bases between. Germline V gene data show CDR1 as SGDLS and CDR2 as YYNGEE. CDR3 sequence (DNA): TGTGCCAGCAGCGTAGACTTCTTAGGGGTTGGCTACACCTTC. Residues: CASSVDFLGVGYTF.

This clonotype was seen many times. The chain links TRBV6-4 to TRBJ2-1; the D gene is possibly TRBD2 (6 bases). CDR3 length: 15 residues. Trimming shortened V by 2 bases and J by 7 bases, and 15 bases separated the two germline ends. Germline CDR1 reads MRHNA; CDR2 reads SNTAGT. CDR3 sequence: CASSDVTGGENEQFF. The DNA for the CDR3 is TGTGCCAGCAGTGACGTTACCGGGGGAGAGAATGAGCAGTTCTTC.

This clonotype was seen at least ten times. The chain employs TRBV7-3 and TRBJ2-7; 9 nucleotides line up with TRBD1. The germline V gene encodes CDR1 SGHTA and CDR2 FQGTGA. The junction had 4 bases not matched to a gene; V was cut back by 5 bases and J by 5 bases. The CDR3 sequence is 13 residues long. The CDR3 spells CASSMGQGNEQYF. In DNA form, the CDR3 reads TGTGCCAGCAGCATGGGACAGGGAAACGAGCAGTACTTC.

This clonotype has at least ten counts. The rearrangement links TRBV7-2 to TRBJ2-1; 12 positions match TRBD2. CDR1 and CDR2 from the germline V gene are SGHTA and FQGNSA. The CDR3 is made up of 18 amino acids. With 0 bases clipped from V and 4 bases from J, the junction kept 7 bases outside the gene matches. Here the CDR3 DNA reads TGTGCCAGCAGCTTAGCTTGGCTAGCGGGGGGGGAATACAATGAGCAGTTCTTC. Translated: CASSLAWLAGGEYNEQFF.

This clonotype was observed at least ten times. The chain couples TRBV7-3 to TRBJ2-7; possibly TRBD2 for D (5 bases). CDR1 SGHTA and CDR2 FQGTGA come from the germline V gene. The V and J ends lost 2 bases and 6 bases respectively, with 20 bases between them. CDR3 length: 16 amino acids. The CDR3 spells CASSLSVGATRGEQYF. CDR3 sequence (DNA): TGTGCCAGCAGCTTATCGGTTGGCGCAACCCGGGGCGAGCAGTACTTC.

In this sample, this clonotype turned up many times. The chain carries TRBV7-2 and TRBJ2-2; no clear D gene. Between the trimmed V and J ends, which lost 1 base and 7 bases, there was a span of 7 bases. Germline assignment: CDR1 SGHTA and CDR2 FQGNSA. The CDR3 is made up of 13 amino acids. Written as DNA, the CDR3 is TGTGCCAGCAGCTTAGTTCAGGTCGGGGAGCTGTTTTTT. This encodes CASSLVQVGELFF.

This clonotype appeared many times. This CDR3 reads CASSPVGEREGSTDTQYF. In DNA form, the CDR3 reads TGTGCCAGCAGCCCAGTGGGGGAGCGGGAGGGAAGCACAGATACGCAGTATTTT. The rearrangement links TRBV13 to TRBJ2-3; 10 bases line up with TRBD2. The CDR3 is 18 amino acids. Germline V gives CDR1 PRHDT, CDR2 FYEKMQ (reference sequence). Trimming cost V 5 bases and J 0 bases; bases outside gene matches: 11. The full variable domain, in which reference TRBV13 and TRBJ2-3 provide the parts outside the CDR3, is AAGVIQSPRHLIKEKRETATLKCYPIPRHDTVYWYQQGPGQDPQFLISFYEKMQSDKGSIPDRFSAQQFSDYHSELNMSSLELGDSALYFCASSPVGEREGSTDTQYFGPGTRLTVL.

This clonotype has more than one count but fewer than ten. The CDR3 DNA follows: TGTGCCAGCCGCAGGGAGTCGAACACCGGGGAGCTGTTTTTT. It is translated as CASRRESNTGELFF. The rearrangement links TRBV7-2 to TRBJ2-2; possibly TRBD1 or TRBD2 for D (5 bases each). The CDR3 has 14 residues. Germline CDR1 SGHTA, CDR2 FQGNSA. V lost 8 bases, J lost 0 bases, and 10 bases lay in between.

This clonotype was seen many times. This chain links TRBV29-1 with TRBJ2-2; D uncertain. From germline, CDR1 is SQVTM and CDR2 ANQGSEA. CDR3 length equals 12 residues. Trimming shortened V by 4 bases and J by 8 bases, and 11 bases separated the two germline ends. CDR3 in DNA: TGCAGCGTTGCCCCGAGGTCAGGGGAGCTGTTTTTT. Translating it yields CSVAPRSGELFF.

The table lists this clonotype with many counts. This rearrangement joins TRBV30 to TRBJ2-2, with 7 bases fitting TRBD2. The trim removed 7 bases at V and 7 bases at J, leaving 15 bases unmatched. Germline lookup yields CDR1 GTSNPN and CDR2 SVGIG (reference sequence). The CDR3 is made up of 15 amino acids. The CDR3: CASTGVPGGVGELFF. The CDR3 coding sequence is TGTGCCTCCACGGGAGTGCCGGGAGGCGTCGGGGAGCTGTTTTTT.

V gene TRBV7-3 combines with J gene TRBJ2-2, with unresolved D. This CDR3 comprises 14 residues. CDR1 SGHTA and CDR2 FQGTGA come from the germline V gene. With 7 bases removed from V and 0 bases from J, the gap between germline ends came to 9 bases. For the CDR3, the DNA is TGTGCCAGCACGGAGTCCTCGAACACCGGGGAGCTGTTTTTT. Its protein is CASTESSNTGELFF.

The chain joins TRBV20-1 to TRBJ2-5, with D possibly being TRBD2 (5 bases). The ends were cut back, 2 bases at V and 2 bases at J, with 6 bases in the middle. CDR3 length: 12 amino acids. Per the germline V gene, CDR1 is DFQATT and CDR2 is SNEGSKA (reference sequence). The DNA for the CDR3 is TGCAGTGCTAGACCGGGACAAGAGACCCAGTACTTC. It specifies CSARPGQETQYF.

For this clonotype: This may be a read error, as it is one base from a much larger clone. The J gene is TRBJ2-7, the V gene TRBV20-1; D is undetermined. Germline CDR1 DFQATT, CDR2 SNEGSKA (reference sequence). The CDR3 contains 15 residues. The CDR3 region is CSASSAHSPSYEQSF. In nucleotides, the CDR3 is TGCAGTGCTAGTTCGGCACACTCCCCCTCCTACGAGCAGTCCTTC.

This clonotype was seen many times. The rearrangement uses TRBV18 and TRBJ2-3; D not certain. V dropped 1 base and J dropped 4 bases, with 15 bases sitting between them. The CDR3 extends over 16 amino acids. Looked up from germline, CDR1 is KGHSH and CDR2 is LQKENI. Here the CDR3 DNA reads TGTGCCAGCTCACCACGGGCCGGGTCCTACCCAGATACGCAGTATTTT. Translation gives CASSPRAGSYPDTQYF.

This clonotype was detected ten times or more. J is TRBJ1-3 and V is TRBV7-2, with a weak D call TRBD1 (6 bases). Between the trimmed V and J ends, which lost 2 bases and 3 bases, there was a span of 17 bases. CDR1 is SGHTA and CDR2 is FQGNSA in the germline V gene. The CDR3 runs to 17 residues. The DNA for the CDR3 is TGTGCCAGCAGCTTAAAGGGAGGGGGGGCAGTTGGAAACACCATATATTTT. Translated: CASSLKGGGAVGNTIYF.

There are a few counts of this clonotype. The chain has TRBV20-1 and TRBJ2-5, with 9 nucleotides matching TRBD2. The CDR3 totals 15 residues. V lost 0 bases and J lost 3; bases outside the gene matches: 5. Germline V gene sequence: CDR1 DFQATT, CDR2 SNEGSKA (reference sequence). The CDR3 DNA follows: TGCAGTGCTAGAGATACCCTAGCGGGAAAAGAGACCCAGTACTTC. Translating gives CSARDTLAGKETQYF.

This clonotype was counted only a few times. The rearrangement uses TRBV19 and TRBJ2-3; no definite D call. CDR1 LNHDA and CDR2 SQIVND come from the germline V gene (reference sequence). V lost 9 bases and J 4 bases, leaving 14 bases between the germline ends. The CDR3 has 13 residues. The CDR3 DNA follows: TGTGCCAGCTGTGTCGGGCATCCAGATACGCAGTATTTT. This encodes CASCVGHPDTQYF.

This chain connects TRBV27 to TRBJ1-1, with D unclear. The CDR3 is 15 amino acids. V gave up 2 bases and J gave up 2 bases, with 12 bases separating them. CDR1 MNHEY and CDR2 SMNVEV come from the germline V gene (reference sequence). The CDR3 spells CASSLRSATNTEAFF. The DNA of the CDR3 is TGTGCCAGCAGTTTACGGTCAGCTACTAACACTGAAGCTTTCTTT.

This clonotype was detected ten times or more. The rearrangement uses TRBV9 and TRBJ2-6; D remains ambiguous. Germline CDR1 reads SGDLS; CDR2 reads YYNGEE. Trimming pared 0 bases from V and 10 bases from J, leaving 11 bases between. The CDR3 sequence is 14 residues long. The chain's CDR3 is CASSVALTENVLTF. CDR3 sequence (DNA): TGTGCCAGCAGCGTAGCGTTGACGGAAAACGTCCTGACTTTC.

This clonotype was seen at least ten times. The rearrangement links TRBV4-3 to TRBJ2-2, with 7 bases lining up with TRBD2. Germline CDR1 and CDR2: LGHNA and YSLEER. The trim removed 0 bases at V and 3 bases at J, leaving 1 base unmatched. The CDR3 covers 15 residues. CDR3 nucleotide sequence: TGCGCCAGCAGCCAAGAGGCGGGAGACACCGGGGAGCTGTTTTTT. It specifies CASSQEAGDTGELFF.